This record covers a single T cell receptor (beta chain). This sample was taken from a study of shared clonotypes between healthy human individuals. Assay used: immunoSEQ multiplex PCR; TCRdb lists only in-frame clones, some missing. The sample has about 490,000 clones; 75% to 85% are singletons. Germline values: CDR1 SGHDT, CDR2 YYEEEE. CDR3 length: 14 amino acids. Trimming left V 2 bases short and J 0 bases short, with 8 bases between. The clonotype comes from a woman aged 40 to 50 in good health. Some clones in this sample may be carry-over from other donors' samples. The source material was PBMCs. The rearrangement links TRBV5-6 to TRBJ1-2, with D maybe TRBD1 (5 bases). In nucleotides, the CDR3 is TGTGCCAGCAGCTTAAAGGGGTCTAACTATGGCTACACCTTC. It yields the protein CASSLKGSNYGYTF.